A single sample gave rise to the 27 T cell receptor beta chains below, sequenced in a study of blood T cell repertoires in COVID-19. Clones were sequenced by immunoSEQ multiplex PCR, and TCRdb holds only the in-frame ones, with some missing. The sample shows about 40,000 clones, roughly nine tenths of them seen only once. The sample comprised peripheral blood. The receptor set was obtained from a woman between 25 and 40 years old in a cohort sampled during active COVID-19.

This clone has just one count. The chain has TRBV5-1 and TRBJ2-1; TRBD2 might be the D (5 bases). The CDR3 covers 15 residues. Germline V lookup: CDR1 SGHRS, CDR2 YFSETQ. Trimming removed 6 bases at V and 6 bases at J, with 19 bases between. CDR3 region: CASTLEVGVVNEQFF. CDR3 DNA sequence: TGCGCCAGCACCCTGGAGGTCGGGGTAGTCAATGAGCAGTTCTTC.

V is TRBV7-9 and J is TRBJ1-1, with 9 nucleotides matching TRBD1. The V gene's germline CDR1 is SEHNR and CDR2 FQNEAQ (reference sequence). Losses at the gene ends were 1 base for V and 1 base for J; bases not matched to a gene: 1. The CDR3 contains 15 residues. CDR3 bases: TGTGCCAGCAGCTTAGGGGACAGGGCGAACACTGAAGCTTTCTTT. Protein sequence: CASSLGDRANTEAFF.

A single count supports this clone. The rearrangement joins TRBV2 to TRBJ2-1; possibly TRBD1 for D (5 bases). Germline loops: CDR1 SNHLY, CDR2 FYNNEI. The CDR3 runs to 16 residues. V was trimmed by 2 bases and J by 2 bases, leaving 13 bases between them. The CDR3 region has the DNA TGTGCCAGCAGTGAATTGCTCAGGGCAACCTACAATGAGCAGTTCTTC. Its protein is CASSELLRATYNEQFF.

The chain carries TRBV11-3 and TRBJ2-3; D unclear. CDR3 length: 15 residues. V lost 1 base and J 4 bases, leaving 12 bases between the germline ends. The germline CDR1 and CDR2 sequences are SGHNT and YENEEA. CDR3 region: CASSLVSTEADTQYF. As DNA, the CDR3 is TGTGCCAGCAGCTTAGTATCCACCGAGGCAGATACGCAGTATTTT.

This clone is a singleton in its sample. V gene TRBV30 combines with J gene TRBJ2-5, with 10 bases matching TRBD1. The CDR3 runs to 14 residues. The germline gives CDR1 GTSNPN, CDR2 SVGIG (reference sequence). Germline trimming cut 5 bases from V and 5 bases from J; bases unmatched to any gene: 8. CDR3 nucleotide sequence: TGTGCCTGGGACCGGGACAGGGGCGTGGAGACCCAGTACTTC. It is translated as CAWDRDRGVETQYF.

This clone was observed a few times. The V gene is TRBV19, the J gene TRBJ2-1, with TRBD2 matching 8 bases. The CDR3 extends over 13 amino acids. Germline values: CDR1 LNHDA, CDR2 SQIVND (reference sequence). The V segment lost 4 bases and the J segment 9 bases; nucleotides outside the gene matches: 5. The CDR3 sequence is CASSRDGRGEQFF. For the CDR3, the DNA is TGTGCCAGTAGTAGAGACGGGAGGGGTGAGCAGTTCTTC. The full variable domain, in which reference TRBV19 and TRBJ2-1 provide the parts outside the CDR3, is DGGITQSPKYLFRKEGQNVTLSCEQNLNHDAMYWYRQDPGQGLRLIYYSQIVNDFQKGDIAEGYSVSREKKESFPLTVTSAQKNPTAFYLCASSRDGRGEQFFGPGTRLTVL.

This clone was detected only once. The rearrangement joins TRBV19 to TRBJ2-6; TRBD2 is a possible D gene (5 bases). Germline V CDR1 and CDR2: LNHDA, SQIVND (reference sequence). There are 16 residues in the CDR3. V dropped 3 bases and J dropped 0 bases, with 9 bases sitting between them. The CDR3 DNA sequence: TGTGCCAGTAGTATTGGAGGTTTCTCTGGGGCCAACGTCCTGACTTTC. Amino acids: CASSIGGFSGANVLTF.

The chain carries TRBV30 and TRBJ1-4; D may be TRBD1 (5 bases). The length of the CDR3 is 14 residues. Germline values: CDR1 GTSNPN, CDR2 SVGIG (reference sequence). Trimming shortened V by 0 bases and J by 4 bases, and 9 bases separated the two germline ends. The DNA for the CDR3 is TGTGCCTGGAGTGTGAAGGGGCTTAATGAAAAACTGTTTTTT. Encoded protein: CAWSVKGLNEKLFF.

The J gene is TRBJ2-3, the V gene TRBV7-9; unclear D gene. Germline CDR1 is SEHNR and CDR2 is FQNEAQ (reference sequence). The V and J ends lost 3 bases and 3 bases respectively, with 10 bases between them. This CDR3 spans 14 amino acids. In nucleotides, the CDR3 is TGTGCCAGCAGCTTCGGAGCAGCTACAGATACGCAGTATTTT. Protein sequence: CASSFGAATDTQYF.

The chain is built from TRBV7-2 and TRBJ2-3; 9 bases agree with TRBD2. The CDR3 sequence is 17 residues long. Germline V gene sequence: CDR1 SGHTA, CDR2 FQGNSA. J was trimmed by 1 base and V by 1 base; bases with no gene match: 6. CDR3 coding DNA: TGTGCCAGCAGCTTAGTAGCGGGAGTAGGGGGCACAGATACGCAGTATTTT. This translates into CASSLVAGVGGTDTQYF.

This rearrangement joins TRBV5-1 to TRBJ2-6; D not certain. Trimming stripped 3 bases from V and 0 bases from J, with 7 bases between. The germline CDR1 and CDR2 sequences are SGHRS and YFSETQ. There are 15 residues in the CDR3. The DNA for the CDR3 is TGCGCCAGCAGCTCACCCAGCTCTGGGGCCAACGTCCTGACTTTC. This codes for CASSSPSSGANVLTF.

This clone has a single count. The chain is built from TRBV28 and TRBJ1-1; 10 nucleotides match TRBD1. CDR1 is MDHEN and CDR2 is SYDVKM in the germline V gene. The CDR3 is 15 residues long. The ends lost 7 bases at V and 0 bases at J; junction bases unmatched: 5. CDR3 amino acids: CASTRTGGMNTEAFF. In DNA, the CDR3 is TGTGCCAGCACGCGGACAGGGGGAATGAACACTGAAGCTTTCTTT.

The gene calls are TRBV6-5 and TRBJ1-1, with D perhaps TRBD1 (6 bases). The CDR3 contains 12 residues. Germline assignment: CDR1 MNHEY and CDR2 SVGAGI. Trimming removed 8 bases from V and 1 base from J, with 8 bases in between. The CDR3 DNA reads TGTGCCAGCGCGACAGGGAACACTGAAGCTTTCTTT. Translated: CASATGNTEAFF.

The chain combines TRBV11-3 with TRBJ2-1; TRBD2 is a possible D gene (5 bases). CDR3 size: 14 residues. Between the trimmed V and J ends, which lost 3 bases and 6 bases, there was a span of 12 bases. CDR1 is SGHNT, CDR2 YENEEA, per germline. The CDR3, as DNA: TGTGCCAGCAGCTTCCCCACTAGAACCAATGAGCAGTTCTTC. Amino acids: CASSFPTRTNEQFF.

The chain links TRBV6-5 to TRBJ2-1, with 8 bases that match TRBD2. The CDR3 length is 14 residues. Trimming removed 2 bases from V and 8 bases from J; junction bases left unmatched: 5. The V gene's germline CDR1 is MNHEY and CDR2 SVGAGI. The CDR3 loop reads CASSYRRGAYEQFF. The CDR3 DNA is TGTGCCAGCAGTTACCGGCGGGGGGCCTATGAGCAGTTCTTC.

J is TRBJ1-2 and V is TRBV25-1, with 9 bases lining up with TRBD1. The CDR3 extends over 16 amino acids. Germline V gene lookup returns CDR1 MGHDK and CDR2 SYGVNS. V gave up 3 bases and J gave up 3 bases; unmatched junction bases: 8. In nucleotides, the CDR3 is TGTGCCAGCAGTGAGGGACAGGGCCGGGGGCACTATGGCTACACCTTC. This codes for CASSEGQGRGHYGYTF.

The genes are TRBV9 and TRBJ1-1, with D maybe TRBD1 (6 bases). V dropped 1 base and J dropped 1 base, with 11 bases sitting between them. Germline values: CDR1 SGDLS, CDR2 YYNGEE. This CDR3 is built from 15 residues. CDR3 amino acids: CASSVLQGTNTEAFF. The CDR3 DNA reads as TGTGCCAGCAGCGTACTTCAGGGGACGAACACTGAAGCTTTCTTT.

The chain couples TRBV29-1 to TRBJ2-1, with a weak D call TRBD2 (6 bases). Germline V CDR1 and CDR2: SQVTM, ANQGSEA. The CDR3 extends over 14 amino acids. V lost 2 bases, J lost 2 bases, and 10 bases lay in between. Here the CDR3 reads CSVEPGVTYNEQFF. The CDR3 region has the DNA TGCAGCGTTGAACCGGGAGTGACCTACAATGAGCAGTTCTTC.

This chain uses TRBV18 with TRBJ2-1, with 7 bases fitting TRBD2. The CDR3 is made up of 15 amino acids. CDR1 and CDR2 from the germline V gene are KGHSH and LQKENI. With V trimmed by 0 bases and J by 10 bases, 9 bases remained unmatched. For the CDR3, the DNA is TGTGCCAGCTCACCACCGGGGGGGAAGCTACTAGAGCAGTTCTTC. This codes for CASSPPGGKLLEQFF.

The V and J genes are TRBV24-1 and TRBJ2-5; 11 positions agree with TRBD2. Trimming cost V 3 bases and J 4 bases; bases outside gene matches: 9. This CDR3 spans 17 amino acids. Per the germline V gene, CDR1 is KGHDR and CDR2 is SFDVKD. CDR3 DNA sequence: TGTGCCACCAGTGATGCCTTGCTAGCGGGAGGTGGAGAGACCCAGTACTTC. It codes for CATSDALLAGGGETQYF.

This clone was seen more than once but under ten times. The rearrangement uses TRBV6-5 and TRBJ1-2; 11 bases fit TRBD1. V was clipped by 0 bases and J by 2 bases; unmatched bases: 2. The CDR3 loop spans 16 amino acids. Germline CDR1 and CDR2: MNHEY and SVGAGI. This CDR3 is CASSYSRTGGNYGYTF. For the CDR3, the DNA is TGTGCCAGCAGTTACTCCAGGACAGGGGGCAACTATGGCTACACCTTC.

The chain employs TRBV19 and TRBJ2-2; 7 nucleotides agree with TRBD1. The CDR3 consists of 14 residues. Germline V gene lookup returns CDR1 LNHDA and CDR2 SQIVND (reference sequence). Trimming at V came to 7 bases and at J to 0 bases, leaving 2 bases not matched to a gene. The CDR3 nucleotides read TGTGCCAGTACCGACAGGGCGAACACCGGGGAGCTGTTTTTT. This translates into CASTDRANTGELFF.

The V call is TRBV12-3 or TRBV12-4, the J call TRBJ1-5; D uncertain. The CDR3 spans 12 residues. Trimming stripped 3 bases from V and 10 bases from J, with 10 bases between. CDR3 in amino acids: CASSFPGHPQHF. In DNA, the CDR3 is TGTGCCAGCAGTTTCCCCGGTCATCCCCAGCATTTT.

The chain joins TRBV7-2 to TRBJ2-5; D possibly corresponds to TRBD2 (6 bases). This CDR3 has 14 residues. The germline V and J ends were trimmed by 5 bases and 4 bases, with 14 bases remaining between them. Per germline, CDR1 SGHTA and CDR2 FQGNSA. The CDR3: CASSQWRGSETQYF. CDR3 bases: TGTGCCAGCAGCCAATGGAGGGGATCAGAGACCCAGTACTTC.

V is TRBV30 and J is TRBJ1-5; 7 nucleotides match TRBD1. The CDR3 length is 15 residues. J lost 7 bases, V lost 5 bases, and 14 bases had no gene match. Germline V gene sequence: CDR1 GTSNPN, CDR2 SVGIG (reference sequence). CDR3 coding DNA: TGTGCCTGGGATACGGTCGGACAGGTCGGACAGCCCCAGCATTTT. This sequence encodes CAWDTVGQVGQPQHF.

The J gene is TRBJ2-7, the V gene TRBV2; 15 bases match TRBD2. Trimming cost V 8 bases and J 4 bases; bases outside gene matches: 12. The CDR3 is 17 amino acids. Germline CDR1 SNHLY, CDR2 FYNNEI. The CDR3 spells CASDRAGLAGGLYEQYF. CDR3 in DNA: TGTGCCAGCGACAGGGCGGGACTAGCGGGAGGATTATACGAGCAGTACTTC. Complete variable domain (other parts from reference TRBV2 and TRBJ2-7): EPEVTQTPSHQVTQMGQEVILRCVPISNHLYFYWYRQILGQKVEFLVSFYNNEISEKSEIFDDQFSVERPDGSNFTLKIRSTKLEDSAMYFCASDRAGLAGGLYEQYFGPGTRLTVT.

This clone was seen only once. The rearrangement joins TRBV18 to TRBJ1-1; D call uncertain. Trimming pared 3 bases from V and 3 bases from J, leaving 20 bases between. The CDR3 is made up of 17 amino acids. Looked up from germline, CDR1 is KGHSH and CDR2 is LQKENI. CDR3 loop: CASSPFGHGRGYTEAFF. CDR3 in DNA: TGTGCCAGCTCACCCTTCGGCCATGGGAGAGGGTACACTGAAGCTTTCTTT.